This TCR beta chain comes out of a study of blood T cells in healthy people across ages. Study outcomes and limitations: Long-lived donors carried more naive CD4+ cells and greater diversity than aged donors.

With respect to this clonotype: Its target is not known.

CDR1 and CDR2 from the germline V gene are LGHNA and YSLEER. CDR3 length equals 15 residues. The V end lost 2 bases, the J end lost 2 bases, and 13 bases lay between the germline ends. Sample-barcoded 5' priming and a J-beta primer mix drove a second PCR of about 6 to 12 cycles. Each CDR3 protein gets one entry after TCRdb re-called the 5' RACE reads with MiXCR. The sample shows hundreds of thousands of distinct CDR3 sequences, 45% to 50% of them seen only once. The TCR was taken from a woman in her sixties or seventies in good health. The V and J genes are TRBV4-3 and TRBJ2-7; D is perhaps TRBD1 (5 bases). Sequencing was done on a sample of blood. This chain's CDR3 is CASSQSKQVTYEQYF. For the CDR3, the DNA is TGCGCCAGCAGCCAAAGTAAACAGGTAACCTACGAGCAGTACTTC.